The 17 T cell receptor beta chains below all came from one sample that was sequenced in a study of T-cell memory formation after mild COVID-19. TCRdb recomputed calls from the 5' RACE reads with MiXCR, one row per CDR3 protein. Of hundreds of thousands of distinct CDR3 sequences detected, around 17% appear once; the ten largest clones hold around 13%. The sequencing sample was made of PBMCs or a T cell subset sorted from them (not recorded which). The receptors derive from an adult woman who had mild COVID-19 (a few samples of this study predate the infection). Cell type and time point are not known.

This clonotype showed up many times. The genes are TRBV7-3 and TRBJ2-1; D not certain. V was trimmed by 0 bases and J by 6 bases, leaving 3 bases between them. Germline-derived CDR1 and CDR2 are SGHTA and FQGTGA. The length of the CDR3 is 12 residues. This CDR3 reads CASSLTVNEQFF. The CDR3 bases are TGTGCCAGCAGCTTAACTGTCAATGAGCAGTTCTTC. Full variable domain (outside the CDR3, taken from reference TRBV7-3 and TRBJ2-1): GAGVSQTPSNKVTEKGKYVELRCDPISGHTALYWYRQSLGQGPEFLIYFQGTGAADDSGLPNDRFFAVRPEGSVSTLKIQRTERGDSAVYLCASSLTVNEQFFGPGTRLTVL.

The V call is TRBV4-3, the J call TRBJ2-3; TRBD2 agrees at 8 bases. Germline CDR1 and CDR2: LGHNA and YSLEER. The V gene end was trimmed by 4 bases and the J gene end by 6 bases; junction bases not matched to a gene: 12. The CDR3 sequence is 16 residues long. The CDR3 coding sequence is TGCGCCAGCAGCCGCGGCTTGGCGGGAGGCGCTGATACGCAGTATTTT. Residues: CASSRGLAGGADTQYF.

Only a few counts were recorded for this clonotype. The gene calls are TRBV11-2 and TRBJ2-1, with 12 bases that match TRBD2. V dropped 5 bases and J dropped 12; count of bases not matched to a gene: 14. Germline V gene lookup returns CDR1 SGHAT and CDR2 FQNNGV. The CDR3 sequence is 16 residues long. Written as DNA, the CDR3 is TGTGCCAGCAGCCCGCGGACTAGCGGGGAGGCTGTAGTGCAGTTCTTC. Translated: CASSPRTSGEAVVQFF.

The CDR3: CSVGTGANYGYTF. The CDR3 DNA sequence: TGCAGCGTCGGCACAGGAGCTAACTATGGCTACACCTTC. The V and J genes are TRBV29-1 and TRBJ1-2; D may be TRBD1 (5 bases). V dropped 6 bases and J dropped 0 bases, with 11 bases sitting between them. CDR1 is SQVTM, CDR2 ANQGSEA, per germline. The CDR3 is 13 residues long.

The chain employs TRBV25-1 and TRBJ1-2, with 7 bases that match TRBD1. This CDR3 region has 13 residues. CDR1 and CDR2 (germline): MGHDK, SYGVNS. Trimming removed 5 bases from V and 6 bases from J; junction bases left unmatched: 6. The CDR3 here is CASSTYRGHGYTF. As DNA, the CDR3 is TGTGCCAGCAGTACCTACAGGGGACATGGCTACACCTTC.

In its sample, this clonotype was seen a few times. CDR3 nucleotides: TGTGCCAGCAGCGTAGACGGGACAGCGTACTATGGCTACACCTTC. This encodes CASSVDGTAYYGYTF. The chain couples TRBV9 to TRBJ1-2, with TRBD1 matching over 7 bases. The germline CDR1 and CDR2 sequences are SGDLS and YYNGEE. The CDR3 runs to 15 residues. V lost 0 bases and J lost 3; bases outside the gene matches: 5.

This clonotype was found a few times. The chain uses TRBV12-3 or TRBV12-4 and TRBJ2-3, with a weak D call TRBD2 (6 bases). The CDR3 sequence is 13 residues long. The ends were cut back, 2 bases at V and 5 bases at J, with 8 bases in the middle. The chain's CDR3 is CASSLRRGDTQYF. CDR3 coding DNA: TGTGCCAGCAGTTTAAGGCGGGGAGATACGCAGTATTTT.

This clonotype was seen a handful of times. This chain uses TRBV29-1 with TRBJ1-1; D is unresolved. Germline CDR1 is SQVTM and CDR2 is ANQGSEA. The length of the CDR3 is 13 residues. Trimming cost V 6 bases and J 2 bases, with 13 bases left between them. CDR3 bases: TGCAGCGTCCAGGAGAACCCAAACACTGAAGCTTTCTTT. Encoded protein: CSVQENPNTEAFF.

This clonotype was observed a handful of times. The CDR3 DNA reads as TGCGCCAGCAGCCAAGGGCAGTTGGACAATGAGCAGTTCTTC. It specifies CASSQGQLDNEQFF. The V call is TRBV4-3, the J call TRBJ2-1; D gene ambiguous. V was shortened by 1 base and J by 5 bases, with 9 bases between the two germline ends. There are 14 residues in the CDR3. CDR1 and CDR2 from the germline V gene are LGHNA and YSLEER.

DNA of the CDR3: TGTGCCTGGAGTGCTGACAGGGCCTACGAGCAGTACTTC. Translating gives CAWSADRAYEQYF. This chain connects TRBV30 to TRBJ2-7; the match to TRBD1 covers 7 bases. Germline V gene sequence: CDR1 GTSNPN, CDR2 SVGIG (reference sequence). The CDR3 is 13 residues long. Trimming removed 1 base from V and 2 bases from J; junction bases left unmatched: 2.

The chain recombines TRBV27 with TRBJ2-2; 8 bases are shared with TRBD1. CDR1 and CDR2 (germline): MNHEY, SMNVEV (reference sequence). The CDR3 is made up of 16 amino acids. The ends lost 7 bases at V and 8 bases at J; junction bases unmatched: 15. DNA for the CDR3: TGTGCCAGCACCGATATTACCAGGGGGCTGGCAGGGGAGCTGTTTTTT. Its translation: CASTDITRGLAGELFF.

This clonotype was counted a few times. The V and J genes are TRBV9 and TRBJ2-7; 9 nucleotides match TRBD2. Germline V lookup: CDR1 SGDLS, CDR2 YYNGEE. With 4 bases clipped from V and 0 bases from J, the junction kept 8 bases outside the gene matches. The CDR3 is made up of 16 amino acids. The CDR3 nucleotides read TGTGCCAGCAGCCCCCCGCTAGCGGGGAGCTCCTACGAGCAGTACTTC. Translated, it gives CASSPPLAGSSYEQYF.

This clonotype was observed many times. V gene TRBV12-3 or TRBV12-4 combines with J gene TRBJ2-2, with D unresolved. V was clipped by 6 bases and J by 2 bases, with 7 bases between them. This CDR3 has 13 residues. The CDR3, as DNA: TGTGCCAGCAGCCGGGCCAACACCGGGGAGCTGTTTTTT. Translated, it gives CASSRANTGELFF.

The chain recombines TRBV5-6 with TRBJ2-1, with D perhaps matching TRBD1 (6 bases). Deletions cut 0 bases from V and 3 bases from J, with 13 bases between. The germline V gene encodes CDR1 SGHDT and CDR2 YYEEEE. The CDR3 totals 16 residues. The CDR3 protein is CASSLGAGARYNEQFF. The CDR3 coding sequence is TGTGCCAGCAGCTTGGGGGCAGGGGCTCGCTACAATGAGCAGTTCTTC.

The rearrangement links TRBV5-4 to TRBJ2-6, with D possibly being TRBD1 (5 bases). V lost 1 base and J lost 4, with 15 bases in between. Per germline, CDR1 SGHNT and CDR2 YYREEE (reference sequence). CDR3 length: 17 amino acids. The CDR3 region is CASSLKGMVRGANVLTF. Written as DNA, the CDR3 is TGTGCCAGCAGCTTGAAGGGGATGGTGAGGGGGGCCAACGTCCTGACTTTC. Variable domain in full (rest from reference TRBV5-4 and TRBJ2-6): ETGVTQSPTHLIKTRGQQVTLRCSSQSGHNTVSWYQQALGQGPQFIFQYYREEENGRGNFPPRFSGLQFPNYSSELNVNALELDDSALYLCASSLKGMVRGANVLTFGAGSRLTVL.

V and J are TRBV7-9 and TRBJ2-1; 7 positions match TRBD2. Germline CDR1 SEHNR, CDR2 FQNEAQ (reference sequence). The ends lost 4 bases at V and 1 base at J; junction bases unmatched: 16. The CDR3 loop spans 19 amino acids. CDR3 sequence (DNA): TGTGCCAGCAGCTCCCCCCTAGGGACTATATTATTTTCCTACAATGAGCAGTTCTTC. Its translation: CASSSPLGTILFSYNEQFF.

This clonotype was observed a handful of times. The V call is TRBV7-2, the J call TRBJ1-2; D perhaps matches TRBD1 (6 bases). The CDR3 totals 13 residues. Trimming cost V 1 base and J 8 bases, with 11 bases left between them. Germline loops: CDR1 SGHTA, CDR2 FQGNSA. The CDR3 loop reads CASSLGGRRGYTF. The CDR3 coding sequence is TGTGCCAGCAGCTTAGGGGGGCGTCGGGGCTACACCTTC.